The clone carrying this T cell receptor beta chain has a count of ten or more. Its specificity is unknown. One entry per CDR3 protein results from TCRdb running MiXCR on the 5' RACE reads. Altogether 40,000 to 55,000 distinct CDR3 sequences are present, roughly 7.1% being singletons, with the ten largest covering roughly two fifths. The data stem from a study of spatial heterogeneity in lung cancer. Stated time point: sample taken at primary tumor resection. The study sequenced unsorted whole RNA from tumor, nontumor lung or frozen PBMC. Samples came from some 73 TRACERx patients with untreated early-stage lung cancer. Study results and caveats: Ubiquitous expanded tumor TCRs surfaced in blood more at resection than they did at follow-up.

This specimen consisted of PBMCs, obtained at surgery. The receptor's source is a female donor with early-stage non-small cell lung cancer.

CDR3 loop: CASSTRLRASYGYTF. The CDR3, as DNA: TGTGCCAGCAGCACCCGATTGCGGGCAAGCTATGGCTACACCTTC. The chain carries TRBV7-2 and TRBJ1-2; D call uncertain. V dropped 5 bases and J dropped 4 bases, with 17 bases sitting between them. The CDR3 is 15 amino acids. The V gene's germline CDR1 is SGHTA and CDR2 FQGNSA. Variable domain in full (rest from reference TRBV7-2 and TRBJ1-2): GAGVSQSPSNKVTEKGKDVELRCDPISGHTALYWYRQSLGQGLEFLIYFQGNSAPDKSGLPSDRFSAERTGGSVSTLTIQRTQQEDSAVYLCASSTRLRASYGYTFGSGTRLTVV.